These 13 T cell receptor beta chains originate from one sample sequenced in a study of T-cell reconstitution after alpha-beta-depleted transplantation in children. Unique molecular identifiers were used to barcode this TCRbeta library. Each CDR3 protein gets one entry after TCRdb re-called the PCR reads with MiXCR. This table holds around 490,000 distinct CDR3 sequences, about an eighth found once. The sequencing used PBMCs, mostly from graft donor cells, collected 180 days after TCRalphabeta/CD19-depleted stem cell transplant. The source is a female patient under 10 years old who had a stem cell transplant for aplastic anemia, so the T cells may come from the graft donor.

This chain connects TRBV5-1 to TRBJ2-2; no reliable D call. V lost 4 bases to trimming and J lost 1 base, with 8 bases between them. This CDR3 is built from 14 residues. Germline assignment: CDR1 SGHRS and CDR2 YFSETQ. In DNA, the CDR3 is TGCGCCAGCAGCGCACGAATGAACACCGGGGAGCTGTTTTTT. Translation: CASSARMNTGELFF.

This clonotype occurred a few times. The chain has TRBV19 and TRBJ1-5; unclear D gene. From germline, CDR1 is LNHDA and CDR2 SQIVND (reference sequence). The CDR3 has 14 amino acids. With 7 bases removed from V and 0 bases from J, the gap between germline ends came to 10 bases. CDR3 nucleotide sequence: TGTGCCAGTAACCGGGATTATAGCAATCAGCCCCAGCATTTT. Translated: CASNRDYSNQPQHF.

Only a few counts were recorded for this clonotype. The chain links TRBV7-2 to TRBJ2-3; 8 nucleotides line up with TRBD1. This CDR3 is 16 amino acids long. V was clipped by 1 base and J by 1 base; unmatched bases: 4. The germline V gene has CDR1 SGHTA and CDR2 FQGNSA. CDR3 nucleotides: TGTGCCAGCAGCTTAGGTGTCAGGGGGCGCACAGATACGCAGTATTTT. It encodes CASSLGVRGRTDTQYF.

The rearrangement uses TRBV9 and TRBJ1-2; D possibly corresponds to TRBD1 (5 bases). CDR1 is SGDLS and CDR2 is YYNGEE in the germline V gene. CDR3 length equals 12 residues. Trimming removed 5 bases at V and 4 bases at J, with 9 bases between. The CDR3 coding sequence is TGTGCCAGCAGGGGGGATACCTATGGCTACACCTTC. This sequence encodes CASRGDTYGYTF. Full variable domain (rest looked up from reference TRBV9 and TRBJ1-2): DSGVTQTPKHLITATGQRVTLRCSPRSGDLSVYWYQQSLDQGLQFLIQYYNGEERAKGNILERFSAQQFPDLHSELNLSSLELGDSALYFCASRGDTYGYTFGSGTRLTVV.

The genes are TRBV12-3 or TRBV12-4 and TRBJ2-6; D gene uncertain. V lost 4 bases, J lost 0 bases, and 19 bases lay in between. The CDR3 consists of 19 residues. CDR3 in amino acids: CASSWNTFSHSSGANVLTF. The CDR3 DNA reads as TGTGCCAGCAGTTGGAATACCTTTTCCCACAGCTCTGGGGCCAACGTCCTGACTTTC.

This clonotype has a handful of counts. V and J are TRBV13 and TRBJ2-3; D could derive from TRBD1 or TRBD2 (5 bases each). The CDR3 length is 16 residues. Germline lookup yields CDR1 PRHDT and CDR2 FYEKMQ (reference sequence). The V gene lost 0 bases and the J gene lost 6 bases, with 16 bases spanning the gap. The CDR3 DNA sequence: TGTGCCAGCAGCTTAGGGTTCGGGACGGCTCGGGATACGCAGTATTTT. Its translation is CASSLGFGTARDTQYF.

This clonotype was seen more than once but under ten times. V gene TRBV4-3 combines with J gene TRBJ2-3, with no clear D. CDR3 length equals 16 residues. Trimming removed 0 bases from V and 4 bases from J, with 14 bases in between. CDR1 and CDR2 from the germline V gene are LGHNA and YSLEER. DNA for the CDR3: TGCGCCAGCAGCCAAGATTCCAAGGCCGGCGCAGATACGCAGTATTTT. It is translated as CASSQDSKAGADTQYF.

Only a few counts were recorded for this clonotype. The chain recombines TRBV4-1 with TRBJ2-7; D gene ambiguous. CDR1 is MGHRA, CDR2 YSYEKL, per germline. The CDR3 has 18 residues. The V gene lost 4 bases and the J gene lost 0 bases, with 22 bases spanning the gap. The chain's CDR3 is CASSPRISRNLSSYEQYV. CDR3 DNA sequence: TGCGCCAGCAGCCCTAGAATCAGTCGGAACCTAAGCTCCTACGAGCAGTACGTC.

In its sample, this clonotype was seen many times. The rearrangement joins TRBV5-1 to TRBJ2-3; 9 nucleotides line up with TRBD1. The germline CDR1 and CDR2 sequences are SGHRS and YFSETQ. The ends lost 3 bases at V and 6 bases at J; junction bases unmatched: 20. The length of the CDR3 is 19 residues. CDR3 bases: TGCGCCAGCAGCTCCGGCGGACAGGGGCCGTTCGAACAAGCGGATACGCAGTATTTT. Protein product: CASSSGGQGPFEQADTQYF.

To note about this clonotype: It may be a read error: a sequence one base away is much more abundant. This sequence joins TRBV5-5 and TRBJ2-1; D not resolved. V gave up 7 bases and J gave up 13 bases, with 18 bases separating them. Germline V CDR1 and CDR2: SGHKS, YYEKEE (reference sequence). CDR3 length: 12 amino acids. The CDR3 protein is CASFYRAEIQFF. CDR3 nucleotide sequence: TGTGCCAGCTTCTATCGGGCGGAAATTCAGTTCTTC.

Only a few counts were recorded for this clonotype. This sequence joins TRBV15 and TRBJ2-7; unclear D gene. Germline V gives CDR1 LNHNV, CDR2 YYDKDF (reference sequence). The CDR3 is made up of 15 amino acids. V was trimmed by 5 bases and J by 3 bases, leaving 17 bases between them. CDR3 DNA sequence: TGTGCCACCAGCCCCCCGTCGAGAGTAGGCTACGAGCAGTACTTC. Its protein product is CATSPPSRVGYEQYF.

This clonotype was seen more than once but under ten times. The chain has TRBV12-1 and TRBJ1-1; the listed D gene, TRBD1, was not tested against the DNA. TRBV12-1 is reported as a pseudogene. The CDR3 loop spans 16 amino acids. The CDR3 here is CASSPYSDRGNTEAFF. The CDR3 nucleotides are TGTGCCAGCAGCCCTTACTCCGACAGGGGTAACACTGAAGCTTTCTTT.

The chain recombines TRBV29-1 with TRBJ2-7; the D is unclear. The CDR3 has 13 residues. V was trimmed by 4 bases and J by 4 bases, leaving 14 bases between them. Germline CDR1 reads SQVTM; CDR2 reads ANQGSEA. DNA for the CDR3: TGCAGCGTTGCCTCTAAACTTGGATACGAGCAGTACTTC. This sequence encodes CSVASKLGYEQYF.